Below, 25 T cell receptor beta chains from the same sample are listed, as sequenced in a study of technical replicates of blood from a handful of donors. Clones were read by immunoSEQ multiplex PCR, and TCRdb kept only the in-frame ones, dropping some. The sample comprises over 55,000 clones, approximately 94% of which are singletons, and 2.5% to 3.5% rests with the top ten. Sequencing was carried out using PBMCs. These receptors were collected from a human donor in good health. Some clones in this sample may be carry-over from other donors' samples.

The chain couples TRBV29-1 to TRBJ2-1, with TRBD1 matching over 7 bases. The CDR3 runs 14 residues. Trimming cost V 7 bases and J 1 base; bases outside gene matches: 7. CDR1 and CDR2 from the germline V gene are SQVTM and ANQGSEA. Written as DNA, the CDR3 is TGCAGCGGATGGACAGGATCATCCTACAATGAGCAGTTCTTC. It is translated as CSGWTGSSYNEQFF.

The rearrangement joins TRBV7-9 to TRBJ2-7; no clear D. V was trimmed by 5 bases and J by 0 bases, leaving 5 bases between them. This CDR3 has 12 amino acids. CDR1 is SEHNR, CDR2 FQNEAQ, per germline (reference sequence). The CDR3 loop is CASSLSSYEQYF. DNA for the CDR3: TGTGCCAGCAGCCTGAGCTCCTACGAGCAGTACTTC. Together with reference TRBV7-9 and TRBJ2-7, the CDR3 gives the full variable domain: DTGVSQNPRHKITKRGQNVTFRCDPISEHNRLYWYRQTLGQGPEFLTYFQNEAQLEKSRLLSDRFSAERPKGSFSTLEIQRTEQGDSAMYLCASSLSSYEQYFGPGTRLTVT.

This rearrangement joins TRBV5-3 to TRBJ2-3; 16 bases are a match to TRBD2. TRBV5-3 is classed as an ORF, of uncertain function. Trimming took 4 bases from V and 1 from J; bases not matched to a gene: 6. CDR3 length: 18 residues. The CDR3 DNA sequence: TGTGCCAGAAGCGAAGGGACTAGCGGGGGGGTTGGCACAGATACGCAGTATTTT. Translated, it gives CARSEGTSGGVGTDTQYF.

This clone was seen a single time. The genes are TRBV10-3 and TRBJ2-1; a possible D gene is TRBD2 (6 bases). CDR3 length equals 15 residues. Germline V CDR1 and CDR2: ENHRY, SYGVKD. V was cut by 2 bases and J by 6 bases, with 14 bases left in between. CDR3 in DNA: TGTGCCATCAGTGAGAGCCGGGAGTCGGGCAATGAGCAGTTCTTC. This encodes CAISESRESGNEQFF.

The chain is built from TRBV12-5 and TRBJ1-1, with TRBD1 matching 12 bases. Trimming at V came to 3 bases and at J to 4 bases, leaving 3 bases not matched to a gene. The CDR3 spans 15 residues. The V gene's germline CDR1 is LGHNT and CDR2 FRNRAP. This chain's CDR3 is CASGFGTGGSTEAFF. The CDR3 DNA follows: TGTGCTAGTGGTTTTGGGACAGGGGGCTCCACTGAAGCTTTCTTT. Full variable domain (missing parts from reference TRBV12-5 and TRBJ1-1): DARVTQTPRHKVTEMGQEVTMRCQPILGHNTVFWYRQTMMQGLELLAYFRNRAPLDDSGMPKDRFSAEMPDATLATLKIQPSEPRDSAVYFCASGFGTGGSTEAFFGQGTRLTVV.

The rearrangement uses TRBV6-5 and TRBJ1-2; 7 nucleotides line up with TRBD1. Germline V gene lookup returns CDR1 MNHEY and CDR2 SVGAGI. Trimming at V came to 6 bases and at J to 0 bases, leaving 4 bases not matched to a gene. CDR3 length equals 14 residues. This chain's CDR3 is CASRSGQSNYGYTF. The CDR3 region has the DNA TGTGCCAGCAGGTCGGGACAGTCTAACTATGGCTACACCTTC.

The chain combines TRBV2 with TRBJ2-3; perhaps TRBD2 as D (6 bases). Trimming shortened V by 6 bases and J by 5 bases, and 9 bases separated the two germline ends. The CDR3 runs 12 residues. Germline loops: CDR1 SNHLY, CDR2 FYNNEI. CDR3 DNA: TGTGCCAGCAGGGAGGGTCAAGATACGCAGTATTTT. This translates into CASREGQDTQYF.

This clone has only one observation. The chain carries TRBV5-1 and TRBJ2-3; 12 bases match TRBD2. J was trimmed by 0 bases and V by 7 bases; bases with no gene match: 6. CDR3 length: 16 residues. Germline V gives CDR1 SGHRS, CDR2 YFSETQ. CDR3 DNA: TGCGCCAGCCGAGTGGGACTAGCGGGTAGCACAGATACGCAGTATTTT. Protein sequence: CASRVGLAGSTDTQYF.

The genes are TRBV7-8 and TRBJ1-2, with TRBD1 as a possible D gene (6 bases). The V end lost 5 bases, the J end lost 8 bases, and 12 bases lay between the germline ends. The CDR3 is 12 amino acids. Germline CDR1 is SGHVS and CDR2 is FQNEAQ. The CDR3 DNA sequence: TGTGCCAGCAGCGAACAGGGACGAGGCTACACCTTC. Encoded protein: CASSEQGRGYTF.

This rearrangement joins TRBV18 to TRBJ1-1; D gene uncertain. The V gene lost 6 bases and the J gene lost 1 base, with 12 bases spanning the gap. This CDR3 comprises 14 residues. CDR1 is KGHSH, CDR2 LQKENI, per germline. The CDR3 DNA reads TGTGCCAGCTCCCAAGAACAGAAGAACACTGAAGCTTTCTTT. It is translated as CASSQEQKNTEAFF.

This sequence joins TRBV5-5 and TRBJ1-1, with a tentative D call TRBD1 (6 bases). Germline-derived CDR1 and CDR2 are SGHKS and YYEKEE (reference sequence). The length of the CDR3 is 15 residues. Trimming removed 4 bases at V and 2 bases at J, with 15 bases between. CDR3 amino acids: CASSRRTDYNTEAFF. The DNA for the CDR3 is TGTGCCAGCAGCCGGAGGACAGATTATAACACTGAAGCTTTCTTT.

The chain has TRBV7-2 and TRBJ2-5; D gene unclear. Trimming shortened V by 3 bases and J by 4 bases, and 3 bases separated the two germline ends. Germline V gene sequence: CDR1 SGHTA, CDR2 FQGNSA. The CDR3 length is 11 residues. The CDR3 sequence: CASSFGETQYF. CDR3 coding DNA: TGTGCCAGCAGCTTCGGAGAGACCCAGTACTTC.

The CDR3: CATSRDRTSGEETQYF. The CDR3 DNA reads as TGTGCCACCAGCAGAGACCGGACTAGCGGGGAAGAGACCCAGTACTTC. V is TRBV15 and J is TRBJ2-5; TRBD2 matches at 12 bases. The CDR3 spans 16 residues. Germline loops: CDR1 LNHNV, CDR2 YYDKDF (reference sequence). Trimming removed 0 bases from V and 3 bases from J; junction bases left unmatched: 2.

V and J are TRBV7-9 and TRBJ1-4; D unclear. The CDR3 is 14 amino acids. Deletions cut 3 bases from V and 8 bases from J, with 13 bases between. CDR1 and CDR2 (germline): SEHNR, FQNEAQ (reference sequence). CDR3: CASSFRVEGEKLFF. For the CDR3, the DNA is TGTGCCAGCAGCTTCCGGGTTGAGGGCGAAAAACTGTTTTTT.

The CDR3 DNA follows: TGCACCAGCCAGGGACTAGCGGGAGGGCCGGAGCAGTTCTTC. It encodes CTSQGLAGGPEQFF. The chain is built from TRBV1 and TRBJ2-1; the table's D call, TRBD2, has no DNA check behind it. TRBV1 is a pseudogene. The CDR3 spans 14 residues.

The chain joins TRBV6-5 to TRBJ1-5; 7 bases match TRBD1. This CDR3 region has 13 residues. Trimming at V came to 6 bases and at J to 7 bases, leaving 6 bases not matched to a gene. CDR1 and CDR2 (germline): MNHEY, SVGAGI. CDR3 loop: CASRGTVGQPQHF. The CDR3 bases are TGTGCCAGCAGGGGGACAGTCGGGCAGCCCCAGCATTTT.

The genes are TRBV7-6 and TRBJ2-7; TRBD2 matches at 11 bases. With V trimmed by 0 bases and J by 5 bases, 6 bases remained unmatched. Germline V gene data show CDR1 as SGHVS and CDR2 as FNYEAQ. This CDR3 has 16 amino acids. The CDR3 is CASSLATSGRPHEQYF. The CDR3 coding sequence is TGTGCCAGCAGCTTAGCTACTAGCGGGAGACCCCACGAGCAGTACTTC.

This sequence joins TRBV19 and TRBJ2-6; weak D call: TRBD2 (6 bases). CDR3 length: 12 amino acids. V gave up 7 bases and J gave up 8 bases, with 9 bases separating them. Germline lookup yields CDR1 LNHDA and CDR2 SQIVND (reference sequence). The CDR3 region is CASTRGTNVLTF. As DNA, the CDR3 is TGTGCCAGTACCCGCGGGACCAACGTCCTGACTTTC.

This clone was recorded only once. The chain combines TRBV6-5 with TRBJ1-2; 7 bases agree with TRBD1. The germline V gene has CDR1 MNHEY and CDR2 SVGAGI. The CDR3 loop spans 15 amino acids. J lost 4 bases, V lost 4 bases, and 9 bases had no gene match. CDR3 nucleotide sequence: TGTGCCAGCAGTTCGGACAGGATTTTCATCTATGGCTACACCTTC. Its translation: CASSSDRIFIYGYTF.

V is TRBV6-1 and J is TRBJ1-2; 9 positions match TRBD1. Trimming removed 6 bases from V and 8 bases from J; junction bases left unmatched: 7. The length of the CDR3 is 13 residues. Germline values: CDR1 MNHNS, CDR2 SASEGT. The CDR3: CASRRTGEDGYTF. The CDR3 nucleotides read TGTGCCAGCAGGCGGACAGGGGAAGACGGCTACACCTTC.

The rearrangement uses TRBV9 and TRBJ1-3; D is unresolved. In germline, CDR1 is SGDLS, CDR2 YYNGEE. The CDR3 runs to 16 residues. The V end lost 0 bases, the J end lost 2 bases, and 12 bases lay between the germline ends. CDR3 region: CASSVEAGYPGNTIYF. The CDR3 nucleotides read TGTGCCAGCAGCGTAGAGGCCGGGTATCCTGGAAACACCATATATTTT.

The rearrangement uses TRBV5-1 and TRBJ1-2, with 8 bases lining up with TRBD1. With V trimmed by 6 bases and J by 3 bases, 13 bases remained unmatched. Germline CDR1 reads SGHRS; CDR2 reads YFSETQ. The length of the CDR3 is 16 residues. CDR3 region: CASIPLPGQDYYGYTF. CDR3 in DNA: TGCGCCAGCATCCCACTTCCGGGACAGGATTACTATGGCTACACCTTC.

CDR3 loop: CASSPFSPLHF. The CDR3 DNA sequence: TGTGCCAGCAGTCCCTTTTCACCCCTCCACTTT. The gene calls are TRBV7-3 and TRBJ1-6; D remains unclear. CDR1 and CDR2 (germline): SGHTA, FQGTGA. Trimming shortened V by 6 bases and J by 9 bases, and 6 bases separated the two germline ends. The CDR3 length is 11 residues.

The V and J genes are TRBV5-4 and TRBJ1-1; D is uncertain. The CDR3 sequence is 13 residues long. Germline CDR1 reads SGHNT; CDR2 reads YYREEE (reference sequence). Trimming shortened V by 4 bases and J by 3 bases, and 10 bases separated the two germline ends. The CDR3 loop reads CASSAEPYTEAFF. The CDR3, as DNA: TGTGCCAGCAGCGCCGAGCCTTACACTGAAGCTTTCTTT.

The V call is TRBV4-3, the J call TRBJ1-1, with unresolved D. CDR1 is LGHNA and CDR2 is YSLEER in the germline V gene. CDR3 length: 15 amino acids. V was clipped by 5 bases and J by 1 base, with 14 bases between them. CDR3 in amino acids: CASSVMGRGNTEAFF. In DNA, the CDR3 is TGCGCCAGCAGCGTGATGGGTAGAGGGAACACTGAAGCTTTCTTT.